Each of the 5 T cell receptor beta chains below was sequenced from the same sample in a study of cytomegalovirus exposure and HLA in healthy donors listed by TCRdb under 2017. The method behind the library was the immunoSEQ multiplex PCR assay. For the multiplex PCR, a mixture combining 60 forward primers for TCR Vbeta segments and 13 reverse primers for TCR Jbeta segments was used. Entries here come from immuneACCESS through TCRdb and include only in-frame sequences with V and J called. Some clones fail to appear in such tables; in the studies checked, an unresolved V gene covers under half of the shortfall, and the cause of the remainder is unknown. The sample table contains approximately 120,000 clones; only one count was recorded for 65% to 80% of them. The leading ten clones occupy roughly 12% of the sample. Sequencing used PBMCs. Receptors originate from a woman between 35 and 50 years old in good health and CMV-seropositive.

The V and J genes are TRBV19 and TRBJ1-4; TRBD1 agrees at 7 bases. The CDR3 length is 14 residues. V was pared by 5 bases and J by 7 bases, with 7 bases of the junction left unmatched. Per germline, CDR1 LNHDA and CDR2 SQIVND (reference sequence). The CDR3 reads CASSFRDSVEKLFF. CDR3 nucleotide sequence: TGTGCCAGTAGTTTCCGGGACAGTGTTGAAAAACTGTTTTTT.

This clone was seen just once. The chain links TRBV7-6 to TRBJ2-1, with TRBD2 matching 12 bases. After removal of 2 bases from V and 13 bases from J, the junction contained 12 bases not matched to a gene. CDR1 SGHVS and CDR2 FNYEAQ come from the germline V gene. The CDR3 totals 16 residues. Here the CDR3 reads CASSLLPTSGSDRQFF. CDR3 DNA: TGTGCCAGCAGCTTACTCCCGACTAGCGGGAGTGATCGTCAGTTCTTC.

J is TRBJ2-7 and V is TRBV25-1; D possibly corresponds to TRBD1 (6 bases). Trimming stripped 7 bases from V and 4 bases from J, with 11 bases between. Germline values: CDR1 MGHDK, CDR2 SYGVNS. The CDR3 loop spans 12 amino acids. CDR3 region: CASTGQLYEQYF. The DNA of the CDR3 is TGTGCCAGCACGGGACAACTTTACGAGCAGTACTTC.

The rearrangement joins TRBV6-5 to TRBJ1-3, with 11 positions matching TRBD1. V shed 6 bases and J 4 bases; nucleotides not matched to a gene: 5. This CDR3 comprises 15 residues. Germline V gene lookup returns CDR1 MNHEY and CDR2 SVGAGI. The CDR3 coding sequence is TGTGCCAGCAGCCGCGGGACAGGGGGAGGAAACACCATATATTTT. This encodes CASSRGTGGGNTIYF.

The V gene is TRBV29-1, the J gene TRBJ2-7; 10 nucleotides align to TRBD1. Germline values: CDR1 SQVTM, CDR2 ANQGSEA. The CDR3 has 14 amino acids. Losses at the gene ends were 6 bases for V and 0 bases for J; bases not matched to a gene: 5. The chain's CDR3 is CSVAGQGTSYEQYF. CDR3 sequence (DNA): TGCAGCGTCGCGGGACAGGGGACCTCCTACGAGCAGTACTTC.